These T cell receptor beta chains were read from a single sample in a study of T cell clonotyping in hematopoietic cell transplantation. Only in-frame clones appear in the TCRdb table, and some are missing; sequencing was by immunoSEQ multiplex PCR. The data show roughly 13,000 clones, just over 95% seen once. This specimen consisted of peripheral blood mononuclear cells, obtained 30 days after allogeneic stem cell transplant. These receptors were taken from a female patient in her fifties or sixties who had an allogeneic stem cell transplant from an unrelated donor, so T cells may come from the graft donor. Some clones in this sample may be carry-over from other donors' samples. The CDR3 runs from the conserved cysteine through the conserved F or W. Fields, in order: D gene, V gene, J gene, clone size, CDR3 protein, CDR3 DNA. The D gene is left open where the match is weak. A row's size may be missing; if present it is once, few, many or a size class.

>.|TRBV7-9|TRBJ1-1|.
CASSLERDLAEAFF
TGTGCCAGCAGCTTAGAGCGGGATTTGGCTGAAGCTTTCTTT
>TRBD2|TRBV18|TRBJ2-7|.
CASSPPLSGGTYEQYF
TGTGCCAGCTCACCACCGCTCTCGGGGGGAACCTACGAGCAGTACTTC
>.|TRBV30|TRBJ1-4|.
CAWSGRGISFF
TGTGCCTGGAGTGGACGGGGCATTTCGTTTTTT
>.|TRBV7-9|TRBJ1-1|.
CASSFGSGTEAFF
TGTGCCAGCAGTTTTGGGTCGGGCACTGAAGCTTTCTTT
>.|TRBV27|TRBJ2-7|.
CASSLGAFSYEQYF
TGTGCCAGCAGTTTAGGAGCTTTTTCCTACGAGCAGTACTTC
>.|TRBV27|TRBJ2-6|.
CASSLRGAGANVLTF
TGTGCCAGCAGTTTAAGAGGGGCTGGGGCCAACGTCCTGACTTTC
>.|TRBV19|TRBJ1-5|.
CASNYGAYSNQPQHF
TGTGCCAGTAATTACGGGGCCTATAGCAATCAGCCCCAGCATTTT
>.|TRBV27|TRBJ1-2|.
CASRSALGGYTF
TGTGCCAGCAGGAGTGCTCTTGGCGGCTACACCTTC
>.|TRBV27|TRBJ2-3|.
CASRTGLKGDTQYF
TGTGCCAGCAGGACAGGCCTAAAGGGAGATACGCAGTATTTT
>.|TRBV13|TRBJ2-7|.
CASSSRAKLYEQYF
TGTGCCAGCAGCTCCCGGGCCAAGCTCTACGAGCAGTACTTC
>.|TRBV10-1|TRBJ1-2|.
CASSEKGRNYGYTF
TGCGCCAGCAGTGAGAAGGGTCGAAACTATGGCTACACCTTC
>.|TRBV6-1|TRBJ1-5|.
CASRGRNQPQHF
TGTGCCAGTCGCGGGCGAAATCAGCCCCAGCATTTT
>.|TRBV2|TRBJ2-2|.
CASSPKGLAAGELFF
TGTGCCAGCAGCCCAAAGGGACTCGCTGCAGGGGAGCTGTTTTTT
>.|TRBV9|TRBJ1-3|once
CASSSLDTYSGNTIYF
TGTGCCAGCAGCTCTCTCGACACATACTCTGGAAACACCATATATTTT
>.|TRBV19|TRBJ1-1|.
CASSISPNTEAFF
TGTGCCAGTAGTATAAGTCCGAACACTGAAGCTTTCTTT
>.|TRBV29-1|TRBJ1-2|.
CSVEEVGGYTF
TGCAGCGTTGAAGAGGTAGGCGGCTACACCTTC
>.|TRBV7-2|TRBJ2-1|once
CASSLVGGFPYNEQFF
TGTGCCAGCAGCTTAGTTGGGGGGTTCCCGTACAATGAGCAGTTCTTC
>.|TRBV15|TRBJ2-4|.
CATSRDRSIPKNIQYF
TGTGCCACCAGCAGAGATCGGAGTATTCCCAAAAACATTCAGTACTTC
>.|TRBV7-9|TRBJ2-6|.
CASSRDGSGANVLTF
TGTGCCAGCAGCCGAGACGGGAGTGGGGCCAACGTCCTGACTTTC
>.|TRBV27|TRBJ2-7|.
CASSPRSDEQYF
TGTGCCAGCAGTCCCCGAAGCGACGAGCAGTACTTC
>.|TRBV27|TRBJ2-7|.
CASMGVYGPLSYEQYF
TGTGCCAGCATGGGGGTTTACGGTCCTCTCTCCTACGAGCAGTACTTC
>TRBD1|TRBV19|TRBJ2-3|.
CASRDRGTDTQYF
TGTGCCAGCAGGGACAGGGGCACAGATACGCAGTATTTT
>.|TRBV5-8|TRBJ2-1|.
CASRNKGLSSYNEQFF
TGTGCCAGCAGAAATAAGGGACTGAGCTCCTACAATGAGCAGTTCTTC
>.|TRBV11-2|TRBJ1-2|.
CASSPLRYYGYTF
TGTGCCAGCAGCCCCTTGAGGTACTATGGCTACACCTTC
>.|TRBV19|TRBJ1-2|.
CASMGLNYGYTF
TGTGCCAGCATGGGGCTAAACTATGGCTACACCTTC
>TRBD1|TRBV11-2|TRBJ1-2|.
CASSLDRGRGYTF
TGTGCCAGCAGCTTAGACAGGGGGCGAGGCTACACCTTC
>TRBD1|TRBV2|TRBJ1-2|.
CASRAQGVVVLGYTF
TGTGCCAGCAGAGCACAGGGGGTTGTGGTACTTGGCTACACCTTC
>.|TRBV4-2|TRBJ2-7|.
CASSPLYGSYEQYF
TGTGCCAGCAGCCCCCTCTATGGGTCCTACGAGCAGTACTTC
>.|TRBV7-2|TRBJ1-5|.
CASSLDRPTNQPQHF
TGTGCCAGCAGCTTAGATAGACCCACCAATCAGCCCCAGCATTTT
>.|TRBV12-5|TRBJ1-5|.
CASGLVLGRDPNEGNQPQHF
TGTGCTAGTGGTTTGGTATTAGGACGGGACCCCAATGAGGGCAATCAGCCCCAGCATTTT
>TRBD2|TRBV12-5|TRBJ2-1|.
CASGLVYGGAVNEQFF
TGTGCTAGTGGTTTGGTATACGGGGGGGCGGTCAATGAGCAGTTCTTC
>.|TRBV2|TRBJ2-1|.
CATQGTPHGEQFF
TGTGCCACCCAGGGGACTCCCCATGGTGAGCAGTTCTTC
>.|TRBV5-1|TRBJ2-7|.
CASSFLGGTYEQYF
TGCGCCAGCAGCTTTTTGGGGGGAACCTACGAGCAGTACTTC
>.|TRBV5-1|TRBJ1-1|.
CASSLVSQGVTEAFF
TGCGCCAGCAGCTTGGTTTCACAGGGTGTCACTGAAGCTTTCTTT
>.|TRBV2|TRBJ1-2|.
CASSEAGGTGYTF
TGTGCCAGCAGTGAAGCGGGAGGGACTGGCTACACCTTC
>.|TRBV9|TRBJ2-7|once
CASSVDGSSNTYEQYF
TGTGCCAGCAGCGTAGACGGTAGCTCCAATACCTACGAGCAGTACTTC
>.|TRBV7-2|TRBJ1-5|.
CASSLKGGGQPQHF
TGTGCCAGCAGCTTAAAGGGAGGGGGTCAGCCCCAGCATTTT
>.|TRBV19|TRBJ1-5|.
CASTAGPSNQPQHF
TGTGCCAGTACCGCCGGGCCGAGCAATCAGCCCCAGCATTTT
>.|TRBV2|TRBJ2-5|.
CASTKGLQETQYF
TGTGCCAGCACCAAAGGCTTACAAGAGACCCAGTACTTC
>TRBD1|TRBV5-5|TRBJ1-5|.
CASSSGQYSNQPQHF
TGTGCCAGCAGCTCGGGACAGTATAGCAATCAGCCCCAGCATTTT
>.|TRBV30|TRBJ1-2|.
CAWTSRRVFGSFGYGYTF
TGTGCCTGGACTTCAAGGCGGGTCTTCGGGTCCTTCGGGTATGGCTACACCTTC
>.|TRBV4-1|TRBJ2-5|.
CASSQDLGKIETQYF
TGCGCCAGCAGCCAAGATCTGGGGAAAATTGAGACCCAGTACTTC
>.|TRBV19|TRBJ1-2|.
CACTGFGGYTF
TGTGCCTGCACAGGGTTTGGAGGCTACACCTTC
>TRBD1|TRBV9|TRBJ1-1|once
CASSLDRGPWAGDTEAFF
TGTGCCAGCAGTTTAGACAGGGGACCTTGGGCCGGGGACACTGAAGCTTTCTTT
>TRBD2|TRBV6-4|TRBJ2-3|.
CASSPTSGGADTQYF
TGTGCCAGCAGCCCGACTAGCGGGGGTGCAGATACGCAGTATTTT
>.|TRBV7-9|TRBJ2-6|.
CASSRAQAGANVLTF
TGTGCCAGCAGCCGCGCTCAGGCAGGGGCCAACGTCCTGACTTTC
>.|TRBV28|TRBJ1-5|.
CASSLTRTQPQHF
TGTGCCAGCAGTTTAACCAGGACACAGCCCCAGCATTTT
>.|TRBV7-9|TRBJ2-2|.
CASSIRIGTGFRTGELFF
TGTGCCAGCAGCATAAGAATAGGGACTGGTTTTCGCACCGGGGAGCTGTTTTTT